A single sample is the source of the 2 T cell receptor beta chains below, sequenced in a study of OX40 agonist ivuxolimab in advanced cancers. This table comes from immunoSEQ multiplex PCR, and its TCRdb copy is limited to in-frame clones, with some not included. The profile shows around 34,000 clones, about 88% of them singletons. Specimen: CD4+ or CD8+ T cells sorted from blood, collected in a trial of the OX40 agonist ivuxolimab. These receptors were collected from an adult with an advanced solid tumor such as melanoma, head and neck, liver or kidney cancer.

The genes are TRBV28 and TRBJ2-5; the D gene is possibly TRBD2 (6 bases). Trimming pared 3 bases from V and 2 bases from J, leaving 13 bases between. The CDR3 length is 15 residues. In germline, CDR1 is MDHEN, CDR2 SYDVKM. CDR3 nucleotide sequence: TGTGCCAGCAGTTTTTCTTTAGCGGAGCAAGAGACCCAGTACTTC. Translating it yields CASSFSLAEQETQYF.

The chain joins TRBV9 to TRBJ2-5, with 12 bases lining up with TRBD2. The CDR3 length is 17 residues. The germline gives CDR1 SGDLS, CDR2 YYNGEE. V dropped 0 bases and J dropped 2; count of bases not matched to a gene: 5. Here the CDR3 reads CASSVDGLAGIQETQYF. CDR3 DNA: TGTGCCAGCAGCGTAGATGGACTAGCGGGGATACAAGAGACCCAGTACTTC.